Listed here is a single T cell receptor beta chain. As yet, its antigen is unknown. The sample is drawn from a study of T cell responses to AZD1222 COVID-19 vaccine. Study observations and caveats: Spike as a whole was targeted by vaccine-associated CD4 TCRs, dominant at 160-218 and 743-854.

The repertoire was sequenced with immunoSEQ multiplex PCR; TCRdb's copy has only in-frame clones and lacks some. The sample carries about 140,000 clones, 85% to 95% recorded once. V lost 3 bases to trimming and J lost 8 bases, with 13 bases between them. The CDR3 has 12 residues. Per germline, CDR1 DFQATT and CDR2 SNEGSKA (reference sequence). V gene TRBV20-1 combines with J gene TRBJ1-2; D may be TRBD1 (5 bases). The sequences come from peripheral blood, collected 28 days after the second AZD1222 dose. This receptor was identified in an adult who received the AZD1222 COVID-19 vaccine. CDR3 nucleotides: TGCAGTGCTAGTGTTAGGGGATACGGCTACACCTTC. Residues: CSASVRGYGYTF.